Following are 10 T cell receptor beta chains from one sample sequenced in a study of T cell changes during pregnancy in multiple sclerosis. Repertoires were generated with immunoSEQ multiplex PCR, while TCRdb's copy carries only in-frame clones and drops some. The profile shows fewer than 85,000 clones, 94% of them singletons. The sample in question was peripheral blood, obtained in the third trimester of pregnancy. The source of these receptors is a female donor with multiple sclerosis, enrolled in a pregnancy study.

This clone has just a few counts. The J gene is TRBJ1-5, the V gene TRBV19; D not certain. V was pared by 5 bases and J by 2 bases, with 13 bases between. Germline CDR1 is LNHDA and CDR2 is SQIVND (reference sequence). CDR3 size: 15 residues. CDR3: CASSFIFSGNQPQHF. CDR3 DNA sequence: TGTGCCAGTAGTTTTATCTTTAGCGGCAATCAGCCCCAGCATTTT. The variable domain in full, completed from reference TRBV19 and TRBJ1-5, reads DGGITQSPKYLFRKEGQNVTLSCEQNLNHDAMYWYRQDPGQGLRLIYYSQIVNDFQKGDIAEGYSVSREKKESFPLTVTSAQKNPTAFYLCASSFIFSGNQPQHFGDGTRLSIL.

The V gene is TRBV7-8, the J gene TRBJ1-2; 9 bases match TRBD1. The ends lost 3 bases at V and 8 bases at J; junction bases unmatched: 13. Germline V gives CDR1 SGHVS, CDR2 FQNEAQ. The CDR3 consists of 16 residues. This CDR3 reads CASSFPWTGEEKGYTF. The CDR3 bases are TGTGCCAGCAGCTTTCCCTGGACAGGGGAGGAGAAAGGCTACACCTTC.

The chain recombines TRBV2 with TRBJ2-1; 7 nucleotides align to TRBD2. Germline CDR1 reads SNHLY; CDR2 reads FYNNEI. The CDR3 is 15 amino acids. Unmatched junction bases numbered 14, after V lost 9 bases and J lost 6 bases. CDR3 loop: CARKRSSGTFNEQFF. The CDR3 DNA reads as TGTGCCAGAAAGAGGTCTAGCGGAACCTTCAATGAGCAGTTCTTC.

The chain combines TRBV29-1 with TRBJ1-1; D is possibly TRBD1 (6 bases). CDR1 is SQVTM and CDR2 is ANQGSEA in the germline V gene. V lost 6 bases to trimming and J lost 4 bases, with 9 bases between them. The CDR3 is made up of 11 amino acids. The chain's CDR3 is CSVDRPTEAFF. The DNA of the CDR3 is TGCAGCGTCGACAGGCCCACTGAAGCTTTCTTT.

The genes are TRBV19 and TRBJ1-3; tentatively, D is TRBD1 (6 bases). V lost 6 bases to trimming and J lost 4 bases, with 13 bases between them. Looked up from germline, CDR1 is LNHDA and CDR2 is SQIVND (reference sequence). This CDR3 contains 14 residues. CDR3 residues: CASRPGTSGNTIYF. For the CDR3, the DNA is TGTGCCAGTAGGCCCGGGACATCAGGAAACACCATATATTTT.

The CDR3 region has the DNA TGTGCCAGCAGTGAATATTCGGGGGGGGCGGGCACCGGGGAGCTGTTTTTT. Translating gives CASSEYSGGAGTGELFF. The chain couples TRBV25-1 to TRBJ2-2; 8 bases are shared with TRBD2. The CDR3 totals 17 residues. CDR1 MGHDK and CDR2 SYGVNS come from the germline V gene. V lost 0 bases to trimming and J lost 4 bases; unmatched junction nucleotides: 7. Full variable domain (remainder filled in from reference TRBV25-1 and TRBJ2-2): EADIYQTPRYLVIGTGKKITLECSQTMGHDKMYWYQQDPGMELHLIHYSYGVNSTEKGDLSSESTVSRIRTEHFPLTLESARPSHTSQYLCASSEYSGGAGTGELFFGEGSRLTVL.

V gene TRBV6-1 combines with J gene TRBJ2-5; TRBD2 is a possible D gene (5 bases). The ends were cut back, 2 bases at V and 2 bases at J, with 12 bases in the middle. CDR1 and CDR2 from the germline V gene are MNHNS and SASEGT. This CDR3 comprises 15 residues. CDR3 sequence: CASSEPLAPQETQYF. Here the CDR3 DNA reads TGTGCCAGCAGTGAACCCCTAGCACCACAAGAGACCCAGTACTTC.

The chain has TRBV10-3 and TRBJ2-2; the match to TRBD2 covers 9 bases. This CDR3 has 17 residues. Germline values: CDR1 ENHRY, CDR2 SYGVKD. V lost 3 bases, J lost 5 bases, and 10 bases stayed unmatched. The CDR3: CAISEPSGAPSTGELFF. The CDR3 coding sequence is TGTGCCATCAGTGAACCTAGCGGGGCCCCGAGTACCGGGGAGCTGTTTTTT.

The gene calls are TRBV18 and TRBJ2-3; unclear D gene. V was shortened by 2 bases and J by 2 bases, with 8 bases between the two germline ends. CDR3 size: 14 residues. CDR1 is KGHSH and CDR2 is LQKENI in the germline V gene. The CDR3 sequence: CASSPNRTTDTQYF. For the CDR3, the DNA is TGTGCCAGCTCACCAAACAGAACCACAGATACGCAGTATTTT.

V is TRBV7-9 and J is TRBJ2-7, with 7 positions matching TRBD1. CDR1 is SEHNR and CDR2 is FQNEAQ in the germline V gene (reference sequence). V trimming: 8 bases; J trimming: 7 bases; junction bases outside the gene matches: 8. CDR3 length: 12 amino acids. This CDR3 is CASLGTEGEQYF. In DNA form, the CDR3 reads TGTGCCAGCCTGGGGACAGAGGGAGAGCAGTACTTC.